This is a list of T cell receptor beta chains from one sample in a study of Ad26.COV2.S vaccination and SARS-CoV-2 variants. Produced via immunoSEQ multiplex PCR; TCRdb's table is partial and in-frame only. This table holds about 680,000 clones, about 89% found once. The sequencing here drew on peripheral blood, taken in a trial of Ad26.COV2.S vaccine versus placebo. Receptors were obtained from a person aged 18-60 years who received the Ad26.COV2.S COVID-19 vaccine or a placebo. CDR3s include the opening cysteine and the closing phenylalanine or tryptophan. The D gene is left open where the match is weak. The listing skips clone size in some rows; elsewhere it reads once, few, many or a size class.

J	size	V	D	DNA	CDR3
TRBJ1-5	NA	TRBV9	NA	TGTGCCAGCAGCCAGACGGGCGATGGCAATCAGCCCCAGCATTTT	CASSQTGDGNQPQHF
TRBJ1-1	NA	TRBV7-9	NA	TGTGCCAGCAGCTTAGGACCGGGGATGAACACTGAAGCTTTCTTT	CASSLGPGMNTEAFF
TRBJ2-7	NA	TRBV19	TRBD1	TGTGCCAGTAGTATTTCGGGACAGGGCACCTACGAGCAGTACTTC	CASSISGQGTYEQYF
TRBJ2-2	NA	TRBV7-9	NA	TGTGCCAGCAGCCCAAGAGCGCGCGCGAACACCGGGGAGCTGTTTTTT	CASSPRARANTGELFF
TRBJ2-6	NA	TRBV24-1	NA	TGTGCCACCAGTGATTCGTACCCCGGGGCAGGGGGGGCCAACGTCCTGACTTTC	CATSDSYPGAGGANVLTF
TRBJ2-7	once	TRBV6-2/TRBV6-3	NA	TGTGCCAGCAGTTGGATCGAGACTACCAACGAGCAGTACTTC	CASSWIETTNEQYF
TRBJ2-7	NA	TRBV18	NA	TGTGCCAGCTCACCTCTCGCAGGGGGGGGCTACGAGCAGTACTTC	CASSPLAGGGYEQYF
TRBJ2-7	NA	TRBV6-2/TRBV6-3	NA	TGTGCCAGCAGTTACGTGGGTGTGGGCGAGCAGTACTTC	CASSYVGVGEQYF
TRBJ2-2	NA	TRBV11-2	TRBD2	TGTGCCAGCAGCTTCCTGGCCGGTCTCTCGGGGGGGAACACCGGGGAGCTGTTTTTT	CASSFLAGLSGGNTGELFF
TRBJ1-1	NA	TRBV7-2	TRBD1	TGTGCCAGCCTGGGACAGGGGGCTACTGAAGCTTTCTTT	CASLGQGATEAFF
TRBJ2-2	NA	TRBV6-5	TRBD2	TGTGCCAGCAGGGGACTAGCGGGATTGAGCGGGGAGCTGTTTTTT	CASRGLAGLSGELFF
TRBJ2-1	NA	TRBV24-1	NA	TGTGCCACCAGTGATTTTGTAGCGAGCTCCTACAATGAGCAGTTCTTC	CATSDFVASSYNEQFF
TRBJ2-7	NA	TRBV7-9	NA	TGTGCCAGCAGCTTAGGGGCAGACGAGCAGTACTTC	CASSLGADEQYF
TRBJ2-1	NA	TRBV4-2	NA	TGTGCCAGCAGCCAAGAGATGGCGGGCTACAATGAGCAGTTCTTC	CASSQEMAGYNEQFF
TRBJ2-7	NA	TRBV15	NA	TGTGCCACCAGCAGAGGGCAGGTTGTCAGCTCCGAGCAGTACTTC	CATSRGQVVSSEQYF
TRBJ2-5	NA	TRBV25-1	NA	TGTGCCAGCAGTGGGACCAGGGAAGTTGAGACCCAGTACTTC	CASSGTREVETQYF
TRBJ2-2	NA	TRBV2	NA	TGTGCCAGCAGTGAAATACGGGCGTCGGGGGAGCTGTTTTTT	CASSEIRASGELFF
TRBJ1-1	NA	TRBV30	NA	TGTGCCTGGGTCCCAAACACTGAAGCTTTCTTT	CAWVPNTEAFF
TRBJ2-2	NA	TRBV25-1	NA	TGTGCCAGCAGTGATTACACCGAGGAGACCGGGGAGCTGTTTTTT	CASSDYTEETGELFF
TRBJ1-2	NA	TRBV12-3/TRBV12-4	TRBD1	TGTGCCAGCAGAGGGACAGGGGGCGGCTACACCTTC	CASRGTGGGYTF
TRBJ1-4	NA	TRBV10-3	NA	TGTGCCATCGGGGGAGGAGAGGGACGTGAAAAACTGTTTTTT	CAIGGGEGREKLFF
TRBJ2-5	NA	TRBV18	NA	TGTGCCAGCTCACCACCGGGCACAACAGAGACCCAGTACTTC	CASSPPGTTETQYF
TRBJ2-7	NA	TRBV11-2	NA	TGTGCCAGCAGCTTTTCAGGAGGCCGCTCCTACGAGCAGTACTTC	CASSFSGGRSYEQYF
TRBJ2-7	NA	TRBV20-1	NA	TGCAGTGCTAGTCCAATGCGGTACGAGCAGTACTTC	CSASPMRYEQYF
TRBJ2-5	NA	TRBV25-1	NA	TGTGCCACCTTATCAGGGGAGACCCAGTACTTC	CATLSGETQYF
TRBJ1-4	NA	TRBV5-5	NA	TGTGCCAGCGCTCTGGACGGCTACGGTGAAAAACTGTTTTTT	CASALDGYGEKLFF
TRBJ1-2	NA	TRBV7-2	NA	TGTGCCAGCAGCTGGGACGTTACAGGGATCTATGGCTACACCTTC	CASSWDVTGIYGYTF
TRBJ1-1	NA	TRBV5-1	TRBD1	TGCGCCAGCAGCCAGGGACAGCCGAACACTGAAGCTTTCTTT	CASSQGQPNTEAFF
TRBJ1-2	NA	TRBV11-2	TRBD1	TGTGCCAGCAGCTTGAATACAGGGGGGTATGGCTACACCTTC	CASSLNTGGYGYTF
TRBJ1-3	NA	TRBV2	NA	TGTGCCAGCAGTGATGGGTCCTCAAGCTCTGGAAACACCATATATTTT	CASSDGSSSSGNTIYF
TRBJ1-1	NA	TRBV19	TRBD1	TGTGCCAGTAGTCCCCGCGGGACAGCGAACACTGAAGCTTTCTTT	CASSPRGTANTEAFF
TRBJ2-3	NA	TRBV9	TRBD2	TGTGCCAGCAGCAAGAGGACTAGCTCCTATACGCAGTATTTT	CASSKRTSSYTQYF
TRBJ2-7	NA	TRBV19	NA	TGTGCCAGTGCTGGGGATCCGATCTACGAGCAGTACTTC	CASAGDPIYEQYF
TRBJ1-5	NA	TRBV5-8	NA	TGTGCCAGCACCATTCGAGGGTCAAGTCAGCCCCAGCATTTT	CASTIRGSSQPQHF
TRBJ1-5	NA	TRBV18	NA	TGTGCCAGCTCACCTGGGGGCACCTTTAATCAGCCCCAGCATTTT	CASSPGGTFNQPQHF
TRBJ2-3	NA	TRBV6-5	NA	TGTGCCAGCAGGAAAGGGACTCCGGGGATGGATACGCAGTATTTT	CASRKGTPGMDTQYF
TRBJ2-7	NA	TRBV2	TRBD1	TGTGCCAGCAGTATCGACAGGGGACCCTACGAGCAGTACTTC	CASSIDRGPYEQYF
TRBJ2-7	NA	TRBV29-1	TRBD2	TGCAGCGTTGGCGGGGCTAGCGGGGCCTACGAGCAGTACTTC	CSVGGASGAYEQYF
TRBJ1-2	once	TRBV7-9	TRBD1	TGTGCCAGCAGTTGGGACAGGGAATCAAACTATGGCTACACCTTC	CASSWDRESNYGYTF
TRBJ2-6	NA	TRBV19	TRBD1	TGTGCCAGTAGTTCGACAGGGACTGGGGCCAACGTCCTGACTTTC	CASSSTGTGANVLTF
TRBJ1-2	NA	TRBV27	TRBD1	TGTGCCAGCAGTTTAATCGGACAGGGGAAGGACTACACCTTC	CASSLIGQGKDYTF
TRBJ2-3	NA	TRBV30	NA	TGTGCCTGGGGCCCGGGGGCAGATACGCAGTATTTT	CAWGPGADTQYF
TRBJ2-3	NA	TRBV6-5	TRBD2	TGTGCCAGCAGGACTAGCGATGGATTAGATACGCAGTATTTT	CASRTSDGLDTQYF
TRBJ1-1	NA	TRBV18	NA	TGTGCCAGCTCACCAACGGCACAGGGAGTGGACACTGAAGCTTTCTTT	CASSPTAQGVDTEAFF
TRBJ2-7	NA	TRBV27	TRBD1	TGTGCCAGCAGTTACGGACAGGCCTACGAGCAGTACTTC	CASSYGQAYEQYF
TRBJ1-1	NA	TRBV11-2	NA	TGTGCCAGCACTCAGAGGGGGGGGGCCGCGAACACTGAAGCTTTCTTT	CASTQRGGAANTEAFF
TRBJ2-7	NA	TRBV6-5	TRBD2	TGTGCCAGCAGTAGCGGGAAATACTACGAGCAGTACTTC	CASSSGKYYEQYF
TRBJ1-4	NA	TRBV2	NA	TGTGCCGGAGGGAGGGAAAAGCTTGAAAAACTGTTTTTT	CAGGREKLEKLFF
TRBJ2-2	once	TRBV30	NA	TGTGCCTGGAGTGTAAACGGCTTGCGGGAGCTGTTTTTT	CAWSVNGLRELFF
TRBJ1-3	once	TRBV6-1	NA	TGTGCCAGCAGTGAACTGGAGAGCTCTGGAAACACCATATATTTT	CASSELESSGNTIYF
TRBJ1-4	NA	TRBV6-5	NA	TGTGCCAGCAGGGAGAGCAGGCACAATGAAAAACTGTTTTTT	CASRESRHNEKLFF
TRBJ2-7	NA	TRBV25-1	NA	TGTGCCAGCAGTCACAGTCCCTACGAGCAGTACTTC	CASSHSPYEQYF
TRBJ1-2	NA	TRBV5-4	NA	TGTGCCAGCAGCTTCGACTCCGTCTATGGCTACACCTTC	CASSFDSVYGYTF
TRBJ2-7	NA	TRBV18	NA	TGTGCCAGCTCACCCGAGCGGGCGGAGCAGTACTTC	CASSPERAEQYF
TRBJ2-7	NA	TRBV2	NA	TGTGCCAGCAGCCCCTCCTACGAGCAGTACTTC	CASSPSYEQYF
TRBJ1-6	NA	TRBV27	NA	TGTGCCAGCAGTTTTATTCCCCCGGTAAGGACGCCTAATTCACCCCTCCACTTT	CASSFIPPVRTPNSPLHF
TRBJ1-1	NA	TRBV11-2	TRBD1	TGTGCCAGCAGCTTAGTGGCAGGGGGCGGTGTAAACACTGAAGCTTTCTTT	CASSLVAGGGVNTEAFF
TRBJ1-2	NA	TRBV18	NA	TGTGCCAGCTCACGCGATGGCCAGGGTTTTAACTATGGCTACACCTTC	CASSRDGQGFNYGYTF
TRBJ1-1	once	TRBV27	TRBD1	TGTGCCAGCAGTCCAGGGACAGGGAGGGGTAGGACTGAAGCTTTCTTT	CASSPGTGRGRTEAFF
TRBJ2-7	NA	TRBV9	TRBD2	TGTGCCAGCAGCGTCAGCGGGACCCCCACCTACGAGCAGTACTTC	CASSVSGTPTYEQYF